What follows are 27 T cell receptor beta chains derived from one specimen sequenced in a study of vaccination and CD4 T cells after COVID-19. These TCRs' antigens remain unknown. The assay that was used to sequence DNA from cultured CD4+ T cells was the Oncomine TCR Beta short-read assay. TCRdb re-called the PCR reads through MiXCR, storing one row per CDR3 protein. This sample has more than 10,000 distinct CDR3 sequences, with over 60% found just once. This sample's treatment: roughly 11-day PBMC culture with coronavirus spike peptide pools or control peptides (ViraFEST assay). The material sequenced was CD4+ T cells from blood, cultured in vitro. The receptors come from a human donor who had recovered from COVID-19.

V and J are TRBV6-2 or TRBV6-3 and TRBJ2-3; D not certain. This CDR3 has 14 amino acids. The germline V gene encodes CDR1 MNHEY and CDR2 SVGEGT. Trimming took off 2 bases at V and 1 base at J, with 7 bases between the two ends. The chain's CDR3 is CASSYGLRTDTQYF. The DNA of the CDR3 is TGTGCCAGCAGTTACGGGCTACGCACAGATACGCAGTATTTT.

The rearrangement links TRBV28 to TRBJ1-5, with 8 nucleotides matching TRBD1. J gave up 0 bases and V 4 bases, and 2 bases lay outside the gene matches. This CDR3 has 15 residues. CDR1 is MDHEN and CDR2 is SYDVKM in the germline V gene. In nucleotides, the CDR3 is TGTGCCAGCAGTTCCCAGGGGGCTAGCAATCAGCCCCAGCATTTT. Amino acid sequence: CASSSQGASNQPQHF.

The chain combines TRBV6-4 with TRBJ1-2; TRBD1 is a possible D gene (6 bases). V lost 2 bases, J lost 5 bases, and 21 bases lay in between. The CDR3 is 17 amino acids. Germline V CDR1 and CDR2: MRHNA, SNTAGT. In DNA form, the CDR3 reads TGTGCCAGCAGTGACGGAGGGGGGCCCCCTCAATGGTATGGCTACACCTTC. Translated, it gives CASSDGGGPPQWYGYTF.

V and J are TRBV6-2 or TRBV6-3 and TRBJ1-5; D not certain. The CDR3 has 18 residues. Trimming took off 6 bases at V and 0 bases at J, with 21 bases between the two ends. Germline loops: CDR1 MNHEY, CDR2 SVGEGT. The CDR3 here is CASSRATDKSHSNQPQHF. The CDR3 DNA reads TGTGCCAGCAGCCGCGCGACGGATAAATCTCATAGCAATCAGCCCCAGCATTTT.

This clonotype was seen a single time. V and J are TRBV7-2 and TRBJ2-5, with D unclear. Germline lookup yields CDR1 SGHTA and CDR2 FQGNSA. Trimming removed 5 bases from V and 5 bases from J, with 9 bases in between. CDR3 size: 12 residues. CDR3 in amino acids: CASSRSPETQYF. The CDR3 nucleotides are TGTGCCAGCAGCCGGTCCCCGGAGACCCAGTACTTC.

The chain carries TRBV11-2 and TRBJ2-5, with D perhaps matching TRBD1 (5 bases). The CDR3 totals 14 residues. Germline values: CDR1 SGHAT, CDR2 FQNNGV. V was trimmed by 5 bases and J by 5 bases, leaving 15 bases between them. In DNA form, the CDR3 reads TGTGCCAGCAGCCCCACTGGGGCTGGGGAGACCCAGTACTTC. This translates into CASSPTGAGETQYF.

This chain links TRBV7-9 with TRBJ2-5; D possibly corresponds to TRBD2 (6 bases). Looked up from germline, CDR1 is SEHNR and CDR2 is FQNEAQ (reference sequence). V lost 2 bases and J lost 7, with 17 bases in between. This CDR3 region has 15 residues. CDR3 nucleotide sequence: TGTGCCAGCAGCTTAACCAGACTAGAATTGGGGACCCAGTACTTC. Translating gives CASSLTRLELGTQYF.

This clonotype was seen just once. The chain combines TRBV19 with TRBJ2-3; D ambiguous. Germline values: CDR1 LNHDA, CDR2 SQIVND (reference sequence). V was shortened by 3 bases and J by 1 base, with 17 bases between the two germline ends. This CDR3 has 17 residues. This CDR3 reads CASSIPLGVSGTDTQYF. Here the CDR3 DNA reads TGTGCCAGTAGTATCCCCCTTGGGGTCAGCGGCACAGATACGCAGTATTTT.

The chain is built from TRBV4-1 and TRBJ1-2; 10 bases fit TRBD1. CDR3 size: 14 residues. V lost 4 bases and J lost 2; bases outside the gene matches: 1. CDR1 is MGHRA and CDR2 is YSYEKL in the germline V gene. CDR3 amino acids: CASSPGQGNYGYTF. As DNA, the CDR3 is TGCGCCAGCAGCCCGGGACAGGGGAACTATGGCTACACCTTC.

The J gene is TRBJ2-2, the V gene TRBV7-6, with 11 bases fitting TRBD2. The V gene end was trimmed by 5 bases and the J gene end by 4 bases; junction bases not matched to a gene: 18. This CDR3 region has 20 residues. The V gene's germline CDR1 is SGHVS and CDR2 FNYEAQ. Written as DNA, the CDR3 is TGTGCCAGCAGCCCACTAGGGGTACTAGCGGGAGCAACTAGCACCGGGGAGCTGTTTTTT. Translating gives CASSPLGVLAGATSTGELFF.

This clonotype was seen once. V gene TRBV20-1 combines with J gene TRBJ1-2; perhaps TRBD1 as D (6 bases). Germline assignment: CDR1 DFQATT and CDR2 SNEGSKA (reference sequence). Deletions cut 3 bases from V and 4 bases from J, with 9 bases between. The CDR3 consists of 12 residues. The DNA of the CDR3 is TGCAGTGCTAGGGGGGCCGGCTATGGCTACACCTTC. This gives the protein CSARGAGYGYTF.

This clonotype appeared a few times. This chain uses TRBV5-6 with TRBJ2-7, with 8 bases fitting TRBD1. CDR3 length equals 15 residues. Per germline, CDR1 SGHDT and CDR2 YYEEEE. V dropped 4 bases and J dropped 3; count of bases not matched to a gene: 9. This chain's CDR3 is CASSEGQVNLYEQYF. DNA for the CDR3: TGTGCCAGCAGCGAGGGACAGGTAAATCTCTACGAGCAGTACTTC.

In DNA, the CDR3 is TGTGCCAGCAGGAAGCTAGATTCACCCCTCCACTTT. Translation: CASRKLDSPLHF. This chain uses TRBV5-5 with TRBJ1-6; D not resolved. Per germline, CDR1 SGHKS and CDR2 YYEKEE (reference sequence). Between the trimmed V and J ends, which lost 5 bases and 8 bases, there was a span of 8 bases. The CDR3 contains 12 residues.

This clonotype was counted a single time. The genes are TRBV20-1 and TRBJ1-2; D is undetermined. The CDR3 length is 13 residues. Trimming pared 5 bases from V and 5 bases from J, leaving 15 bases between. Germline V gene lookup returns CDR1 DFQATT and CDR2 SNEGSKA (reference sequence). The CDR3 reads CSAEKGQSYGYTF. In DNA, the CDR3 is TGCAGTGCTGAGAAAGGGCAAAGTTATGGCTACACCTTC.

The genes are TRBV6-1 and TRBJ1-5, with D possibly TRBD1 on 6 matching bases. The length of the CDR3 is 13 residues. Germline CDR1 and CDR2: MNHNS and SASEGT. V was cut by 10 bases and J by 6 bases, with 16 bases left in between. This CDR3 reads CAIRGDVGQPQHF. The CDR3 nucleotides read TGTGCCATAAGGGGGGACGTGGGTCAGCCCCAGCATTTT.

The chain joins TRBV19 to TRBJ1-5; tentative D call: TRBD1 (5 bases). The germline V and J ends were trimmed by 2 bases and 3 bases, with 8 bases remaining between them. Germline V CDR1 and CDR2: LNHDA, SQIVND (reference sequence). The CDR3 length is 14 residues. The CDR3 region is CASSIQQDNQPQHF. In DNA, the CDR3 is TGTGCCAGTAGTATACAACAGGACAATCAGCCCCAGCATTTT.

The chain joins TRBV24-1 to TRBJ1-1, with TRBD1 as a possible D gene (5 bases). Germline CDR1 reads KGHDR; CDR2 reads SFDVKD. This CDR3 spans 13 amino acids. The V end lost 7 bases, the J end lost 2 bases, and 10 bases lay between the germline ends. The CDR3 loop reads CATRVTGNTEAFF. The CDR3 DNA reads TGTGCCACCAGGGTAACAGGAAACACTGAAGCTTTCTTT.

The rearrangement links TRBV15 to TRBJ2-1, with D uncertain. V lost 0 bases and J lost 5, with 14 bases in between. The V gene's germline CDR1 is LNHNV and CDR2 YYDKDF (reference sequence). The CDR3 runs 16 residues. The CDR3 loop is CATSRERLAPNNEQFF. For the CDR3, the DNA is TGTGCCACCAGCAGAGAGAGACTCGCCCCCAACAATGAGCAGTTCTTC.

The CDR3 DNA reads TGCGCCAGCAATTCAGGGGGCGCGACGAACGAGCAGTACTTC. Amino acids: CASNSGGATNEQYF. The V and J genes are TRBV5-1 and TRBJ2-7, with 8 nucleotides matching TRBD1. Trimming took 6 bases from V and 5 from J; bases not matched to a gene: 10. CDR3 length: 14 amino acids. CDR1 and CDR2 (germline): SGHRS, YFSETQ.

The V call is TRBV4-1, the J call TRBJ2-7; D may be TRBD1 or TRBD2 (6 bases each). The V and J ends lost 4 bases and 6 bases respectively, with 16 bases between them. From germline, CDR1 is MGHRA and CDR2 YSYEKL. The CDR3 loop spans 14 amino acids. In DNA form, the CDR3 reads TGCGCCAGCAGCCCCCAGAGGGGGGTGGGCGAGCAGTACTTC. Its protein is CASSPQRGVGEQYF.

The chain uses TRBV7-9 and TRBJ1-5; D is perhaps TRBD1 (5 bases). The CDR3 has 19 residues. The germline V gene has CDR1 SEHNR and CDR2 FQNEAQ (reference sequence). Trimming shortened V by 1 base and J by 0 bases, and 19 bases separated the two germline ends. The CDR3 DNA reads as TGTGCCAGCAGCTTAGGTTCAGCTCAGGGAGTACATAGCAATCAGCCCCAGCATTTT. Translation: CASSLGSAQGVHSNQPQHF.

The CDR3 nucleotides are TGTGCCAGCAGCTTAGCCAGGGGACCCCCAACCCTCCACTTT. It is translated as CASSLARGPPTLHF. The rearrangement links TRBV7-2 to TRBJ1-6; tentative D call: TRBD1 (6 bases). This CDR3 contains 14 residues. From germline, CDR1 is SGHTA and CDR2 FQGNSA. Between the trimmed V and J ends, which lost 0 bases and 14 bases, there was a span of 14 bases. Full variable domain (missing parts from reference TRBV7-2 and TRBJ1-6): GAGVSQSPSNKVTEKGKDVELRCDPISGHTALYWYRQSLGQGLEFLIYFQGNSAPDKSGLPSDRFSAERTGGSVSTLTIQRTQQEDSAVYLCASSLARGPPTLHFGNGTRLTVT.

A few counts support this clonotype. The J gene is TRBJ2-5, the V gene TRBV27; TRBD2 aligns across 7 bases. V shed 6 bases and J 4 bases; nucleotides not matched to a gene: 8. CDR1 is MNHEY and CDR2 is SMNVEV in the germline V gene (reference sequence). The CDR3 is 14 residues long. The CDR3 here is CASRKGTTRETQYF. CDR3 in DNA: TGTGCCAGCAGGAAGGGGACTACACGAGAGACCCAGTACTTC.

By share, this clonotype counts as medium-sized. J is TRBJ2-1 and V is TRBV27; D might be TRBD2 (6 bases). CDR3 size: 15 residues. Germline loops: CDR1 MNHEY, CDR2 SMNVEV (reference sequence). V dropped 6 bases and J dropped 1 base, with 13 bases sitting between them. In DNA form, the CDR3 reads TGTGCCAGCAGGCTCATAGCGGTATCCTACAATGAGCAGTTCTTC. It codes for CASRLIAVSYNEQFF.

This clonotype turned up a few times. The V gene is TRBV28, the J gene TRBJ1-5, with D uncertain. The ends were cut back, 6 bases at V and 8 bases at J, with 8 bases in the middle. Germline V gene lookup returns CDR1 MDHEN and CDR2 SYDVKM. The CDR3 runs to 11 residues. CDR3 in DNA: TGTGCCAGCAGCGTCCAAAAGCCCCAGCATTTT. Protein sequence: CASSVQKPQHF.

The chain joins TRBV6-1 to TRBJ1-1; no firm D call. V was trimmed by 3 bases and J by 6 bases, leaving 11 bases between them. The CDR3 totals 13 residues. Germline V CDR1 and CDR2: MNHNS, SASEGT. CDR3 sequence (DNA): TGTGCCAGCAGTGACCAATTTGGCGCTGAAGCTTTCTTT. It codes for CASSDQFGAEAFF.

The chain has TRBV28 and TRBJ1-2; no firm D call. The CDR3 has 10 residues. The ends were cut back, 5 bases at V and 4 bases at J, with 2 bases in the middle. The V gene's germline CDR1 is MDHEN and CDR2 SYDVKM. The CDR3 region is CASSGYGYTF. CDR3 nucleotide sequence: TGTGCCAGCAGTGGCTATGGCTACACCTTC.